The next 5 T cell receptor beta chains were all read from a single sample in a study of CD8+CD57+ T cells in acquired aplastic anemia. CDR3 and TCR beta VDJ profiling relied on a genomic DNA template. TCRdb redid the calling of the reads with MiXCR, one entry per CDR3 protein. In the table there are roughly 120,000 distinct CDR3 sequences, about 60% of which are singletons. Patients chosen for sequencing had shown CD8+CD57+ cell expansion by flow cytometry. Sample: sorted CD4+, CD8+, or CD8+CD57+ T cells (not recorded which) from PBMCs. The receptor source for this set is a human donor with aplastic anemia.

The gene calls are TRBV20-1 and TRBJ2-1; 9 nucleotides align to TRBD1. This CDR3 contains 11 residues. Unmatched junction bases numbered 9, after V lost 6 bases and J lost 15 bases. Germline values: CDR1 DFQATT, CDR2 SNEGSKA (reference sequence). In DNA form, the CDR3 reads TGCAGTGCCAGGCCGGGACAGGGTATGTTCTTC. As protein: CSARPGQGMFF.

This clonotype occurred once. The chain is built from TRBV2 and TRBJ1-5, with a weak D call TRBD1 (6 bases). Germline-derived CDR1 and CDR2 are SNHLY and FYNNEI. The CDR3 runs to 17 residues. Trimming pared 1 base from V and 6 bases from J, leaving 19 bases between. The CDR3 loop reads CASSEEAGMIGGQPQHF. Written as DNA, the CDR3 is TGTGCCAGCAGTGAAGAGGCAGGGATGATAGGGGGTCAGCCCCAGCATTTT.

V and J are TRBV19 and TRBJ1-1; D not certain. CDR1 and CDR2 (germline): LNHDA, SQIVND (reference sequence). V lost 3 bases and J 6 bases, leaving 5 bases between the germline ends. The CDR3 has 11 residues. For the CDR3, the DNA is TGTGCCAGTAGTATCGGACCTGAAGCTTTCTTT. This translates into CASSIGPEAFF.

This chain joins TRBV20-1 and TRBJ2-7; possibly TRBD2 for D (5 bases). CDR1 is DFQATT and CDR2 is SNEGSKA in the germline V gene (reference sequence). V was shortened by 2 bases and J by 4 bases, with 9 bases between the two germline ends. The CDR3 totals 12 residues. This chain's CDR3 is CSARWTGYEQYF. The CDR3 DNA is TGCAGTGCTAGATGGACTGGTTACGAGCAGTACTTC.

The chain has TRBV29-1 and TRBJ2-3; D may correspond to TRBD1 or TRBD2 (5 bases each). CDR3 length: 15 residues. The V and J ends lost 1 base and 0 bases respectively, with 11 bases between them. The V gene's germline CDR1 is SQVTM and CDR2 ANQGSEA. In nucleotides, the CDR3 is TGCAGCGTTGAAGTCAGGGAGTCTAGCACAGATACGCAGTATTTT. The encoded protein is CSVEVRESSTDTQYF.